This T cell receptor beta chain was captured by sequencing in a study of response to subunit inactivated influenza vaccine. Study results and limitations: The authors suggested that every seasonal influenza vaccination recruits few new T cells.

TCRdb reanalysed the RT-PCR reads using MiXCR and keeps one entry per CDR3 protein. The data contain roughly 780,000 distinct CDR3 sequences, around 18% of them singletons. This clonotype showed up many times. Its antigen is currently unknown. Germline CDR1 and CDR2: SEHNR and FQNEAQ (reference sequence). The CDR3 is 14 amino acids. V lost 3 bases to trimming and J lost 3 bases, with 12 bases between them. The receptor was isolated from a man in his forties or fifties who received an inactivated influenza vaccine. The chain uses TRBV7-9 and TRBJ2-7; TRBD1 or TRBD2 may be the D gene (5 bases each). The sequencing here drew on PBMCs from blood, taken around 5 days after vaccination. CDR3 region: CASSLSGGLYEQYF. The DNA for the CDR3 is TGTGCCAGCAGCTTGTCTGGGGGTCTCTACGAGCAGTACTTC.